The 9 T cell receptor beta chains reported below all come from one sample, sequenced in a study of blood T cell repertoires in COVID-19. Data came from immunoSEQ multiplex PCR; TCRdb stores just in-frame clones and leaves some out. The repertoire holds 200,000 or so clones, with approximately 80% as singletons. Sequenced: PBMCs or T cells enriched from blood (not recorded which). These receptors all come from a man in his fifties or sixties who had recovered from COVID-19.

This chain connects TRBV25-1 to TRBJ2-3; possible D gene TRBD1, 6 bases. The CDR3 consists of 16 residues. From germline, CDR1 is MGHDK and CDR2 SYGVNS. The germline V and J ends were trimmed by 4 bases and 0 bases, with 14 bases remaining between them. The CDR3 protein is CASSADRTRSTDTQYF. The CDR3, as DNA: TGTGCCAGCAGTGCGGACAGAACCCGTAGCACAGATACGCAGTATTTT.

The chain recombines TRBV6-2 or TRBV6-3 with TRBJ2-2, with 8 bases identical to TRBD1. In germline, CDR1 is MNHEY, CDR2 SVGEGT. The V and J ends lost 2 bases and 1 base, in that order; junction bases with no gene match: 0. The CDR3 has 15 residues. CDR3 sequence: CASSYGTGNTGELFF. In nucleotides, the CDR3 is TGTGCCAGCAGTTACGGGACAGGGAACACCGGGGAGCTGTTTTTT.

The gene calls are TRBV5-1 and TRBJ2-5; TRBD2 matches 13 bases. CDR3 length: 15 amino acids. Looked up from germline, CDR1 is SGHRS and CDR2 is YFSETQ. The V segment lost 4 bases and the J segment 5 bases; nucleotides outside the gene matches: 5. The CDR3 DNA follows: TGCGCCAGCAGCCATACTAGCGGGGGGGCTGAGACCCAGTACTTC. It specifies CASSHTSGGAETQYF.

The CDR3 sequence: CASSGTVTNYGYTF. In DNA form, the CDR3 reads TGTGCCAGTAGTGGGACAGTGACTAACTATGGCTACACCTTC. The rearrangement joins TRBV19 to TRBJ1-2, with 7 bases that match TRBD1. The J segment lost 0 bases and the V segment lost 5 bases, leaving 3 bases of the junction unmatched. The CDR3 loop spans 14 amino acids. Germline V gene data show CDR1 as LNHDA and CDR2 as SQIVND (reference sequence).

This chain joins TRBV6-2 or TRBV6-3 and TRBJ1-4; D possibly corresponds to TRBD1 (5 bases). This CDR3 region has 15 residues. Germline CDR1 and CDR2: MNHEY and SVGEGT. V shed 1 base and J shed 7 bases, with 13 bases lying between them. CDR3 in DNA: TGTGCCAGCAGTTACTTGTCCGGGGGACCTGAAAAACTGTTTTTT. Translated: CASSYLSGGPEKLFF.

The chain recombines TRBV27 with TRBJ1-5; D not resolved. The CDR3 runs to 14 residues. V dropped 6 bases and J dropped 4 bases, with 13 bases sitting between them. The germline gives CDR1 MNHEY, CDR2 SMNVEV (reference sequence). CDR3 sequence (DNA): TGTGCCAGCAGAGCAGGAGGTGTTAATCAGCCCCAGCATTTT. Its translation is CASRAGGVNQPQHF.

This chain uses TRBV6-6 with TRBJ2-7, with D tentatively TRBD1 (5 bases). This CDR3 has 12 amino acids. V dropped 8 bases and J dropped 2 bases, with 10 bases sitting between them. The germline gives CDR1 MNHNY, CDR2 SVGAGI (reference sequence). CDR3 sequence: CASALGPYEQYF. CDR3 in DNA: TGTGCCAGCGCCTTGGGGCCCTACGAGCAGTACTTC.

This chain links TRBV12-3 or TRBV12-4 with TRBJ2-5, with 9 positions matching TRBD1. V gave up 7 bases and J gave up 9 bases; unmatched junction bases: 9. This CDR3 is 13 amino acids long. CDR3 residues: CASTEGTGWAQYF. The CDR3 DNA sequence: TGTGCCAGCACCGAAGGGACAGGGTGGGCCCAGTACTTC.

V and J are TRBV3-1 (or the pseudogene TRBV3-2) and TRBJ1-3; tentative D call: TRBD1 (5 bases). CDR3 length: 14 residues. Trimming took off 6 bases at V and 2 bases at J, with 11 bases between the two ends. Germline V CDR1 and CDR2: LGHDT, YNNKEL (reference sequence). The CDR3 here is CASSDPGAGNTIYF. The CDR3 nucleotides read TGTGCCAGCAGTGACCCGGGGGCTGGAAACACCATATATTTT.